This T cell receptor (beta chain) was recovered during a study of vaccination and CD4 T cells after COVID-19. Overall study results and limits: A nonsignificant rise from roughly 22 to 38 was seen in the median number of SARS-CoV-2-reactive clonotypes. The study found that a median approximately 90% of reactive clones in convalescent patients appeared only post-vaccination.

Cultured CD4+ T cell DNA was sequenced using the Oncomine TCR Beta short-read assay. TCRdb analysed the PCR reads with MiXCR anew, one entry per CDR3 protein. The repertoire has 12,000 or so distinct CDR3 sequences, more than 70% of them found once; the top ten carry about a tenth. Treatment denoted: approximately nine-day PBMC culture with coronavirus spike peptide pools or control peptides (ViraFEST assay). PBMC cultures, at about 1.8 million cells per well, received 8.5 to 10 IU/ml IL-2 and around 9.6 ug/ml peptide pools. This clonotype was seen once. Its antigen is unknown. This CDR3 spans 17 amino acids. Per the germline V gene, CDR1 is LNHDA and CDR2 is SQIVND (reference sequence). V lost 5 bases, J lost 0 bases, and 14 bases lay in between.

The chain has TRBV19 and TRBJ2-6; no firm D call. Sequenced input: CD4+ T cells from blood, cultured in vitro. This clonotype originated in a human donor who had recovered from COVID-19. For the CDR3, the DNA is TGTGCCAGTAGTCTCTCCCCCAGCTACTCTGGGGCCAACGTCCTGACTTTC. Its translation is CASSLSPSYSGANVLTF.